Sequencing of this T cell receptor beta chain was carried out in a study of blood T cell repertoires in COVID-19. About the research overall: T cells, B-cell-depleted T cells, or PBMCs provided the cDNA or gDNA that served as material.

This clone is a singleton in its sample. The germline gives CDR1 SGHAT, CDR2 FQNNGV. Trimming removed 0 bases at V and 5 bases at J, with 15 bases between. The CDR3 sequence is 16 residues long. Original methodology: Reference gene primer amplification in the assay estimated nucleated cell counts. Sequencing was performed with immunoSEQ multiplex PCR; in TCRdb, only in-frame clones are kept and a portion is missing. That table gives V, J and clone size, and the DNA gave D and trimming. This table holds about 140,000 clones, under 85% found once. This TCR derives from a human donor in a cohort sampled during active COVID-19. Sequences were obtained from peripheral blood. The chain has TRBV11-2 and TRBJ2-3; D is ambiguous. CDR3 in amino acids: CASSLDHQRARDTQYF. Written as DNA, the CDR3 is TGTGCCAGCAGCTTAGATCACCAGCGAGCCAGAGATACGCAGTATTTT.